This TCR beta chain derives from a study of blood T cell repertoires in COVID-19. Across the study: Acute-phase and convalescent COVID-19 samples originated in the United States, Italy and Spain. PBMCs, B-cell-depleted T cells, or T cells provided the cDNA or gDNA that made up the material.

The authors' processing: Scientists estimated how many nucleated cells there were by amplifying reference gene primers. Generated by immunoSEQ multiplex PCR, the TCRdb table keeps only in-frame clones and is missing some. V, J and clone size reflect that table, while D and trimming were determined from the DNA. The sample holds some 130,000 clones, approximately 85% seen once. The CDR3 has 13 residues. CDR1 is LNHDA, CDR2 SQIVND, per germline (reference sequence). V lost 3 bases and J 1 base, leaving 6 bases between the germline ends. The source is a human donor in a cohort sampled during active COVID-19. The J gene is TRBJ1-1, the V gene TRBV19; D ambiguous. The sample consisted of peripheral blood. The CDR3 protein is CASSISANTEAFF. CDR3 DNA sequence: TGTGCCAGTAGTATTAGTGCGAACACTGAAGCTTTCTTT.